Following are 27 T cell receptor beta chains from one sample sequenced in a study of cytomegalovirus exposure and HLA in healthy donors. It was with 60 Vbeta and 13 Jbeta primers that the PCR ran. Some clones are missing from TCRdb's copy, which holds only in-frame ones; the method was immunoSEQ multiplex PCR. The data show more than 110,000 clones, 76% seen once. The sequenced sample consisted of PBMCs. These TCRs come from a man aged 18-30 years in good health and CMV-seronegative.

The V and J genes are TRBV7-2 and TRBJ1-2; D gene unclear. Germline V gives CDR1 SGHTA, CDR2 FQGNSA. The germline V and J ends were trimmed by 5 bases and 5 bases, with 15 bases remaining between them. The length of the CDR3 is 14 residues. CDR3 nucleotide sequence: TGTGCCAGCAGCCTGGAGGGTAGAGGTTATGGCTACACCTTC. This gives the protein CASSLEGRGYGYTF.

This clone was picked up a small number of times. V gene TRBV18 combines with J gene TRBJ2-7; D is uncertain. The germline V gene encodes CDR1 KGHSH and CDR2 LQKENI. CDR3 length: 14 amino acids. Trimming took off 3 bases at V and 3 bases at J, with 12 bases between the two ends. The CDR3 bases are TGTGCCAGCTCACCTGCGACATCGATCTACGAGCAGTACTTC. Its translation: CASSPATSIYEQYF.

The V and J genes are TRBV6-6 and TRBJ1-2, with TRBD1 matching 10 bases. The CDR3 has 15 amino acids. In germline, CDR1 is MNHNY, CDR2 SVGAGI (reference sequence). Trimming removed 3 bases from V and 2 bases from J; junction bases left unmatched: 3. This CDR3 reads CASSYRQGANYGYTF. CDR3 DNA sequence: TGTGCCAGCAGTTATAGACAGGGGGCCAACTATGGCTACACCTTC.

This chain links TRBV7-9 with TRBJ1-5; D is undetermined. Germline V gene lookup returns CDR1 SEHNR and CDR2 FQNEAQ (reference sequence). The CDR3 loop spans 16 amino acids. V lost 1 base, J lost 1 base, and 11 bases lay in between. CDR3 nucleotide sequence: TGTGCCAGCAGCTTAGATGGAGGGTGGAGCAATCAGCCCCAGCATTTT. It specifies CASSLDGGWSNQPQHF.

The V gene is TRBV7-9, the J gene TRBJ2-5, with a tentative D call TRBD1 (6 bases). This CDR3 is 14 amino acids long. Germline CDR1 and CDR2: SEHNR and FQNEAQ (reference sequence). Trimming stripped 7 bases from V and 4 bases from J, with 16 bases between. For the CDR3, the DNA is TGTGCCAGCAATGAACCAGGGGCGAGAGAGACCCAGTACTTC. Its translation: CASNEPGARETQYF.

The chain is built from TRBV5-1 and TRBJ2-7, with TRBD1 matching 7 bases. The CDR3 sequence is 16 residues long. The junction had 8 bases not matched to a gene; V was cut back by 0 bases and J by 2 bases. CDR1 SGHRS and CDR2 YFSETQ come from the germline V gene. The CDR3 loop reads CASSLALGTEPYEQYF. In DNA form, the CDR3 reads TGCGCCAGCAGCTTGGCATTAGGGACAGAGCCCTACGAGCAGTACTTC.

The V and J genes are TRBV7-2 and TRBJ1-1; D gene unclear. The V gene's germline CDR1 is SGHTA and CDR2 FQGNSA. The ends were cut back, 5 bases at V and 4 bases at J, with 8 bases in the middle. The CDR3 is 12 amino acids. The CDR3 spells CASSPMSTEAFF. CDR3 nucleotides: TGTGCCAGCAGCCCGATGAGCACTGAAGCTTTCTTT.

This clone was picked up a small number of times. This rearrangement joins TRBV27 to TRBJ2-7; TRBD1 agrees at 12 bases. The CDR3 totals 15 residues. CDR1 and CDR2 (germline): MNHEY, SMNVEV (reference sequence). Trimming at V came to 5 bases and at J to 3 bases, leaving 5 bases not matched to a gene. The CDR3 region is CASSAGTGGLYEQYF. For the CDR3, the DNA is TGTGCCAGCAGTGCCGGGACAGGGGGCCTCTACGAGCAGTACTTC.

For the CDR3, the DNA is TGTGCCTCCCGCACACAGGTAGAACGACTGGCGGCTGAAGCTTTCTTT. It specifies CASRTQVERLAAEAFF. The chain is built from TRBV14 and TRBJ1-1; possible D gene TRBD1, 5 bases. This CDR3 spans 16 amino acids. V gave up 11 bases and J gave up 6 bases, with 28 bases separating them. Germline CDR1 and CDR2: SGHDN and FVKESK.

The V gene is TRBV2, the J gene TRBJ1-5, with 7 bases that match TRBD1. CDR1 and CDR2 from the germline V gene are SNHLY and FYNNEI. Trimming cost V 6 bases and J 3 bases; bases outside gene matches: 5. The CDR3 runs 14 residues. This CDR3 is CASRGDSHNQPQHF. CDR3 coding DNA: TGTGCCAGCAGGGGGGACAGCCACAATCAGCCCCAGCATTTT.

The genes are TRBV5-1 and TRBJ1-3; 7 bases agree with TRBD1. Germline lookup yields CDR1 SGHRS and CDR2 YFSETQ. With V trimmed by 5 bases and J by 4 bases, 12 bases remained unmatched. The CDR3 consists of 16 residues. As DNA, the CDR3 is TGCGCCAGCAGTTCGGGGGACAGCTTACAAGGAAACACCATATATTTT. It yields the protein CASSSGDSLQGNTIYF.

Here the CDR3 DNA reads TGTGCCAGCTCACCAGATGGAGCCGTAGCAACTAATGAAAAACTGTTTTTT. It is translated as CASSPDGAVATNEKLFF. The rearrangement joins TRBV18 to TRBJ1-4; D is ambiguous. CDR1 and CDR2 (germline): KGHSH, LQKENI. This CDR3 comprises 17 residues. The ends were cut back, 2 bases at V and 0 bases at J, with 13 bases in the middle. Together with reference TRBV18 and TRBJ1-4, the CDR3 gives the full variable domain: NAGVMQNPRHLVRRRGQEARLRCSPMKGHSHVYWYRQLPEEGLKFMVYLQKENIIDESGMPKERFSAEFPKEGPSILRIQQVVRGDSAAYFCASSPDGAVATNEKLFFGSGTQLSVL.

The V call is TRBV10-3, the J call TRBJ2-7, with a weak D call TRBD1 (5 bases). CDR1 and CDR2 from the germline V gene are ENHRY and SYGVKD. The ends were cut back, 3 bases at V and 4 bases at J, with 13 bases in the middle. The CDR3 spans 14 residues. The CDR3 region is CAISDPRGTYEQYF. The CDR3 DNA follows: TGTGCCATCAGTGACCCAAGGGGTACGTACGAGCAGTACTTC.

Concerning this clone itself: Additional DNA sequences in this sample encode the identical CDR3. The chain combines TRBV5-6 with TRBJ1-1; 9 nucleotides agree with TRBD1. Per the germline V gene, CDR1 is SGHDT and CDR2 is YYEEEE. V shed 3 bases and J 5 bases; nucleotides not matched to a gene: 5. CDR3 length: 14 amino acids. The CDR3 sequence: CASSWGQGWTEAFF. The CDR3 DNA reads TGTGCCAGCAGCTGGGGACAGGGTTGGACTGAAGCTTTCTTT. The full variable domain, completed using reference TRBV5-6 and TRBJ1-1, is DAGVTQSPTHLIKTRGQQVTLRCSPKSGHDTVSWYQQALGQGPQFIFQYYEEEERQRGNFPDRFSGHQFPNYSSELNVNALLLGDSALYLCASSWGQGWTEAFFGQGTRLTVV.

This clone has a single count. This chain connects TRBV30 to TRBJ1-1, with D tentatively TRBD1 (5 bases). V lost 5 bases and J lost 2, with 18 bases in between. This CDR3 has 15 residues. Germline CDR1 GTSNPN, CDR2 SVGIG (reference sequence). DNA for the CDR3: TGTGCCTGGCGGGGCTCGGGACTGCCTAACACTGAAGCTTTCTTT. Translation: CAWRGSGLPNTEAFF.

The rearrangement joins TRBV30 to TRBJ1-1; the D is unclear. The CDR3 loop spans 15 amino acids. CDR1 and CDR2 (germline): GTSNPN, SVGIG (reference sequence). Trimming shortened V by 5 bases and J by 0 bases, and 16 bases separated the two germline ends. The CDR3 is CAWSLVGGMNTEAFF. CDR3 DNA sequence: TGTGCCTGGTCATTGGTCGGCGGCATGAACACTGAAGCTTTCTTT. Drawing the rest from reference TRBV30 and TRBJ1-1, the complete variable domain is SQTIHQWPATLVQPVGSPLSLECTVEGTSNPNLYWYRQAAGRGLQLLFYSVGIGQISSEVPQNLSASRPQDRQFILSSKKLLLSDSGFYLCAWSLVGGMNTEAFFGQGTRLTVV.

The CDR3 region is CASSAVRTGVPGNTIYF. The CDR3 DNA reads as TGTGCCAGCTCAGCAGTCAGGACAGGAGTACCTGGAAACACCATATATTTT. The genes are TRBV18 and TRBJ1-3, with 7 bases aligning to TRBD1. The CDR3 has 17 residues. Germline V CDR1 and CDR2: KGHSH, LQKENI. V gave up 5 bases and J gave up 2 bases; unmatched junction bases: 12.

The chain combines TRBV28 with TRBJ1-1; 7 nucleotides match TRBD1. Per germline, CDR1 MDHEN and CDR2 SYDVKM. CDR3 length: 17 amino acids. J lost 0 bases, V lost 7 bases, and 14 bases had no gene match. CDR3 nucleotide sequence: TGTGCCAGCACAATCCGCCAGGGTAGGGGGCTGAACACTGAAGCTTTCTTT. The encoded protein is CASTIRQGRGLNTEAFF.

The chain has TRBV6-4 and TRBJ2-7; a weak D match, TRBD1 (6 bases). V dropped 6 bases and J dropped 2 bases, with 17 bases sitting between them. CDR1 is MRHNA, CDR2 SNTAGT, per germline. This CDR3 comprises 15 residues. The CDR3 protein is CASSANPGTPYEQYF. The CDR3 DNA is TGTGCCAGCAGCGCTAATCCCGGGACACCCTACGAGCAGTACTTC.

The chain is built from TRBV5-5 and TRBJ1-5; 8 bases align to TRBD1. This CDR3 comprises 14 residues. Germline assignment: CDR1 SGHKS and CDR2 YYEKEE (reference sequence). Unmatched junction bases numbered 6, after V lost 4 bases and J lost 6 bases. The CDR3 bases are TGTGCCAGCAGCGCACAGGGGGAGGGTCAGCCCCAGCATTTT. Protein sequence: CASSAQGEGQPQHF.

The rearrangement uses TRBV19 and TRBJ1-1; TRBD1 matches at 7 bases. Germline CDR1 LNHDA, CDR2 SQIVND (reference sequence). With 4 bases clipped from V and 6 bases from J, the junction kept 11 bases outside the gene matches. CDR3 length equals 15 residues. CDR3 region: CASSTDIGQDAEAFF. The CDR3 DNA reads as TGTGCCAGTAGTACCGATATCGGACAGGACGCTGAAGCTTTCTTT. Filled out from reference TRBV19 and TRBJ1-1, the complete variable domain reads DGGITQSPKYLFRKEGQNVTLSCEQNLNHDAMYWYRQDPGQGLRLIYYSQIVNDFQKGDIAEGYSVSREKKESFPLTVTSAQKNPTAFYLCASSTDIGQDAEAFFGQGTRLTVV.

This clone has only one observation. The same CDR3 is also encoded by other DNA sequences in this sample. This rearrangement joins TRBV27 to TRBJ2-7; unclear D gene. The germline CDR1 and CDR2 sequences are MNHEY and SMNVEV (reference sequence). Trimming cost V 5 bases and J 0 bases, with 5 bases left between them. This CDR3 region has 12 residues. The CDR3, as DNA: TGTGCCAGCAGTGGTAGCTCCTACGAGCAGTACTTC. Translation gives CASSGSSYEQYF.

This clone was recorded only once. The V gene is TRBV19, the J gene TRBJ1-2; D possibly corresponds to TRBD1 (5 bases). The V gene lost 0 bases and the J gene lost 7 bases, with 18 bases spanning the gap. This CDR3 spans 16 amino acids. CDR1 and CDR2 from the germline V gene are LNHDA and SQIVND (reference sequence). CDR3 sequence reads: CASSIDGTAGGRGYTF. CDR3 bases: TGTGCCAGTAGTATAGATGGGACCGCCGGGGGACGTGGCTACACCTTC. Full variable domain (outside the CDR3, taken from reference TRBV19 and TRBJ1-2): DGGITQSPKYLFRKEGQNVTLSCEQNLNHDAMYWYRQDPGQGLRLIYYSQIVNDFQKGDIAEGYSVSREKKESFPLTVTSAQKNPTAFYLCASSIDGTAGGRGYTFGSGTRLTVV.

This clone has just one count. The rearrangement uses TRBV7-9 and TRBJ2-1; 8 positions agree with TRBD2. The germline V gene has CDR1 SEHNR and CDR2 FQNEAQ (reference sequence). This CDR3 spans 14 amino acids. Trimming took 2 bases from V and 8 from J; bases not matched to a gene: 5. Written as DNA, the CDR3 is TGTGCCAGCAGCTTAAGCGGGAGTAAGGATGAGCAGTTCTTC. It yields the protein CASSLSGSKDEQFF.

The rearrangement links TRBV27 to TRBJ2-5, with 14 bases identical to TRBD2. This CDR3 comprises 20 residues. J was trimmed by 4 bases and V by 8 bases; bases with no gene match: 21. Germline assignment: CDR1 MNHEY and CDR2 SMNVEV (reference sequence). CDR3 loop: CASSLTPQTSGRAWGETQYF. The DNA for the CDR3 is TGTGCCAGCTCTCTCACCCCCCAGACTAGCGGGAGGGCGTGGGGAGAGACCCAGTACTTC.

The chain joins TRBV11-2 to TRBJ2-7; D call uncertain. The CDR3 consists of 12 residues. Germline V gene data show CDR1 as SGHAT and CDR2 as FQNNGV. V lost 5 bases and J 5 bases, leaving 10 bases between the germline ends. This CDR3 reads CASSHTPHEQYF. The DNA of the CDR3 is TGTGCCAGCAGCCACACCCCCCACGAGCAGTACTTC. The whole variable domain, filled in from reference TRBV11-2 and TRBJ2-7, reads EAGVAQSPRYKIIEKRQSVAFWCNPISGHATLYWYQQILGQGPKLLIQFQNNGVVDDSQLPKDRFSAERLKGVDSTLKIQPAKLEDSAVYLCASSHTPHEQYFGPGTRLTVT.

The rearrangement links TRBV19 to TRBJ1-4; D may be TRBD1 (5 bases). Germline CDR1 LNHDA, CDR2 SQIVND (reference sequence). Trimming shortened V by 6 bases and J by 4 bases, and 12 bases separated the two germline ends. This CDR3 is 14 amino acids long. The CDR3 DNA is TGTGCCAGTAGCTGGGGGGGGGATAATGAAAAACTGTTTTTT. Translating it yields CASSWGGDNEKLFF.